Following are 17 T cell receptor beta chains from one sample sequenced in a study of cytomegalovirus exposure and HLA in healthy donors. PCR was performed using 60 Vbeta and 13 Jbeta primers. Measured with immunoSEQ multiplex PCR; TCRdb has only the in-frame clones, and not every one. The sample includes more than 95,000 clones. The sample taken for sequencing was PBMCs. These receptor sequences come from a man under 40 in good health and CMV-seronegative.

V is TRBV21-1 and J is TRBJ2-5; the table's D call of TRBD1 was not tested on the DNA. The assigned J gene may be wrong: the sequence end matches TRBJ2-7 better. TRBV21-1 is described as a pseudogene. The CDR3 contains 17 residues. The CDR3 is CASSTEPGGQEGYEQYF. Here the CDR3 DNA reads TGTGCCAGCAGCACCGAGCCTGGGGGACAGGAGGGTTACGAGCAGTACTTC.

CDR3 DNA sequence: TGTGCCAGCAGTGATGTCCTACGGTACAATGAGCAGTTCTTC. Protein sequence: CASSDVLRYNEQFF. The rearrangement joins TRBV6-1 to TRBJ2-1, with D unresolved. Germline-derived CDR1 and CDR2 are MNHNS and SASEGT. This CDR3 region has 14 residues. The germline V and J ends were trimmed by 3 bases and 4 bases, with 10 bases remaining between them.

The DNA for the CDR3 is TGTGCCAGCAGTTCACAGGGGCTGGGGGCAGTAGCTTTCTTT. The encoded protein is CASSSQGLGAVAFF. J is TRBJ1-1 and V is TRBV6-5; 7 nucleotides match TRBD1. J lost 10 bases, V lost 4 bases, and 12 bases had no gene match. CDR1 and CDR2 (germline): MNHEY, SVGAGI. The CDR3 loop spans 14 amino acids.

V is TRBV7-3 and J is TRBJ2-3; 7 nucleotides agree with TRBD1. Germline trimming cut 3 bases from V and 8 bases from J; bases unmatched to any gene: 8. Germline V lookup: CDR1 SGHTA, CDR2 FQGTGA. CDR3 length: 14 amino acids. The CDR3 nucleotides are TGTGCCAGCAGCTTTAAGGGGGCGTCTGGTACGCAGTATTTT. As protein: CASSFKGASGTQYF.

This sequence joins TRBV27 and TRBJ2-1; tentatively, D is TRBD2 (5 bases). Germline lookup yields CDR1 MNHEY and CDR2 SMNVEV (reference sequence). Between the trimmed V and J ends, which lost 5 bases and 0 bases, there was a span of 11 bases. CDR3 length: 15 residues. Here the CDR3 DNA reads TGTGCCAGCAGTCGGGATCAGAGCTCCTACAATGAGCAGTTCTTC. Translation: CASSRDQSSYNEQFF.

The rearrangement joins TRBV11-3 to TRBJ1-1; the D is unclear. The CDR3 has 16 residues. The V gene lost 5 bases and the J gene lost 1 base, with 17 bases spanning the gap. Germline V gene data show CDR1 as SGHNT and CDR2 as YENEEA. The CDR3 bases are TGTGCCAGCAGCCTTCACCCGAGGGCACCGAACACTGAAGCTTTCTTT. Its translation: CASSLHPRAPNTEAFF.

The J gene is TRBJ1-2, the V gene TRBV18, with TRBD1 matching over 9 bases. The CDR3 extends over 14 amino acids. Losses at the gene ends were 8 bases for V and 9 bases for J; bases not matched to a gene: 13. Germline V gene data show CDR1 as KGHSH and CDR2 as LQKENI. Written as DNA, the CDR3 is TGTGCCAGCCGCCAAGGGACAGGGACCCGGCGCTACACCTTC. It encodes CASRQGTGTRRYTF.

The V and J genes are TRBV30 and TRBJ1-2, with 8 bases identical to TRBD1. Germline lookup yields CDR1 GTSNPN and CDR2 SVGIG (reference sequence). This CDR3 has 14 amino acids. V lost 2 bases, J lost 2 bases, and 4 bases stayed unmatched. CDR3 region: CAWSLTGANYGYTF. CDR3 in DNA: TGTGCCTGGAGTCTGACAGGGGCAAACTATGGCTACACCTTC. The variable domain in full, with the rest retrieved from reference TRBV30 and TRBJ1-2, is SQTIHQWPATLVQPVGSPLSLECTVEGTSNPNLYWYRQAAGRGLQLLFYSVGIGQISSEVPQNLSASRPQDRQFILSSKKLLLSDSGFYLCAWSLTGANYGYTFGSGTRLTVV.

The genes are TRBV10-3 and TRBJ1-2, with 8 bases identical to TRBD1. CDR1 ENHRY and CDR2 SYGVKD come from the germline V gene. The CDR3 runs to 14 residues. The V gene end was trimmed by 10 bases and the J gene end by 5 bases; junction bases not matched to a gene: 12. CDR3 sequence: CATRGQVIWYGYTF. CDR3 sequence (DNA): TGTGCCACGAGGGGACAGGTGATCTGGTATGGCTACACCTTC.

The chain employs TRBV27 and TRBJ2-5; perhaps TRBD2 as D (6 bases). The germline V gene encodes CDR1 MNHEY and CDR2 SMNVEV (reference sequence). Trimming pared 3 bases from V and 4 bases from J, leaving 15 bases between. The CDR3 runs 15 residues. CDR3 DNA sequence: TGTGCCAGCAGTTTGGATCTAGCGCGGTCAGAGACCCAGTACTTC. This translates into CASSLDLARSETQYF.

CDR3 DNA: TGTGCCAGCAGACAGGGAGGGATGGAGACCCAGTACTTC. It encodes CASRQGGMETQYF. The genes are TRBV2 and TRBJ2-5, with D perhaps TRBD2 (7 bases). The V gene's germline CDR1 is SNHLY and CDR2 FYNNEI. The CDR3 extends over 13 amino acids. The ends were cut back, 6 bases at V and 5 bases at J, with 13 bases in the middle.

The chain carries TRBV6-1 and TRBJ1-6, with 9 positions matching TRBD1. Germline loops: CDR1 MNHNS, CDR2 SASEGT. Germline trimming cut 6 bases from V and 6 bases from J; bases unmatched to any gene: 3. This CDR3 has 14 amino acids. The CDR3 nucleotides read TGTGCCAGCAGAATGGACAGGGGTAATTCACCCCTCCACTTT. This translates into CASRMDRGNSPLHF.

J is TRBJ2-2 and V is TRBV5-6, with 9 bases fitting TRBD2. Germline-derived CDR1 and CDR2 are SGHDT and YYEEEE. The CDR3 covers 15 residues. V gave up 1 base and J gave up 9 bases; unmatched junction bases: 7. In nucleotides, the CDR3 is TGTGCCAGCAGCTTGTCGGGACTAGCTGGGCGGGAGCTGTTTTTT. It specifies CASSLSGLAGRELFF.

The rearrangement joins TRBV5-4 to TRBJ2-7; 8 bases fit TRBD1. CDR3 size: 15 residues. Germline loops: CDR1 SGHNT, CDR2 YYREEE (reference sequence). V gave up 0 bases and J gave up 3 bases; unmatched junction bases: 5. CDR3 loop: CASSLAGGAYYEQYF. The CDR3 nucleotides are TGTGCCAGCAGCTTGGCAGGGGGCGCGTACTACGAGCAGTACTTC.

Worth noting for this clone: The identical CDR3 is also encoded by other nucleotide sequences in the sample. V and J are TRBV6-5 and TRBJ1-2; 9 nucleotides line up with TRBD1. This CDR3 is built from 14 residues. Per germline, CDR1 MNHEY and CDR2 SVGAGI. The ends lost 7 bases at V and 1 base at J; junction bases unmatched: 4. The CDR3 spells CASKRTGVNYGYTF. In nucleotides, the CDR3 is TGTGCCAGCAAGAGGACAGGGGTTAACTATGGCTACACCTTC.

This chain links TRBV13 with TRBJ1-2; D is ambiguous. CDR1 and CDR2 (germline): PRHDT, FYEKMQ (reference sequence). Trimming cost V 3 bases and J 4 bases, with 18 bases left between them. This CDR3 has 16 residues. The CDR3 sequence is CASSLRFDGSLYGYTF. The CDR3 nucleotides read TGTGCCAGCAGCTTGCGCTTTGACGGGAGCCTCTATGGCTACACCTTC.

V usage is TRBV19 and J usage is TRBJ1-2, with D possibly being TRBD1 (6 bases). The CDR3 extends over 14 amino acids. The V end was cut by 6 bases, the J end by 5 bases, with 16 bases between. Germline CDR1 LNHDA, CDR2 SQIVND (reference sequence). CDR3 nucleotide sequence: TGTGCCAGTAGACTACAGGGCCCGGGGTATGGCTACACCTTC. This encodes CASRLQGPGYGYTF.